This TCR beta chain was sequenced for a study of T cell responses to AZD1222 COVID-19 vaccine. Libraries were prepared by immunoSEQ multiplex PCR; TCRdb keeps only in-frame clonotypes and omits some of them. In the table there are fewer than 200,000 clones, around 90% of which are singletons. With respect to this clone: Antigen unknown.

Whole-study results and caveats: Seropositive AZD1222 recipients at baseline numbered only 5 to 7.

The sequence was obtained from an adult who received the MenACWY meningococcal vaccine as a control. This specimen consisted of peripheral blood, obtained 28 days after the second dose of the MenACWY control vaccine.

The CDR3 DNA reads as TGCGCCAGCAGTCAACATAGTATTGGAAACACCATATATTTT. This sequence encodes CASSQHSIGNTIYF. V is TRBV23-1 and J is TRBJ1-3; D call uncertain. TRBV23-1 is annotated as an ORF whose role is uncertain. Between the trimmed V and J ends, which lost 2 bases and 3 bases, there was a span of 8 bases. The CDR3 loop spans 14 amino acids.